This T cell receptor (beta chain) emerged from a study of OX40 agonist ivuxolimab in advanced cancers. Study background: Roughly two fifths of patients had received prior checkpoint inhibitor therapy. Study-wide points: On average, CD8+ T cells had more expanded clones than CD4+. Among the lowest peripheral clonal expansion occurred in 0.1-3.0 mg/kg partial responders.

Using immunoSEQ multiplex PCR, the repertoire was profiled, and TCRdb retains in-frame clones only, with some absent. The sample lists tens of thousands of clones; more than 75% were seen once. Details on this clone: Its antigen is as yet unknown.

Per the germline V gene, CDR1 is SGHRS and CDR2 is YFSETQ. V lost 0 bases to trimming and J lost 4 bases, with 5 bases between them. This CDR3 region has 13 residues. The material was CD4+ or CD8+ T cells sorted from blood, obtained in a trial of the OX40 agonist ivuxolimab. The origin of this receptor is an adult with an advanced solid tumor such as melanoma, head and neck, liver or kidney cancer. This rearrangement joins TRBV5-1 to TRBJ1-5; no clear D. The CDR3 DNA follows: TGCGCCAGCAGCTTGGTCAGTAATCAGCCCCAGCATTTT. The encoded protein is CASSLVSNQPQHF.